This T cell receptor (beta chain) was captured in a study of blood T cell repertoires in COVID-19. Study-level information: Sample material is recorded as cDNA or gDNA derived from T cells, B-cell-depleted T cells, or PBMCs.

This CDR3 spans 15 amino acids. Germline V lookup: CDR1 SGHNT, CDR2 YENEEA. V gave up 7 bases and J gave up 3 bases, with 19 bases separating them. TCRdb's copy holds only in-frame clones and misses some; the assay was immunoSEQ multiplex PCR. The table lists tens of thousands of clones, around four fifths of them singletons. V and J are TRBV11-3 and TRBJ2-7, with D tentatively TRBD1 (8 bases). Sequenced sample: peripheral blood. The receptor's source is a man aged 45-60 years with acute or convalescent COVID-19. The DNA for the CDR3 is TGTGCCAGCATCCCCAACAGGGGGGGGAACTACGAGCAGTACTTC. It translates to CASIPNRGGNYEQYF.